One sample yielded the 15 T cell receptor beta chains listed below, sequenced in a study of post-analysis software for immune sequencing data. Study-wide findings and caveats: Four or five TRBV segments were more frequent in patients than controls; TRBV5-6, TRBV5-1 and TRBV20-1 belonged to this group.

Antigens of these TCRs are unknown. Libraries were made from TCR beta cDNA, and they carried unique molecular identifiers. TCRdb ran MiXCR on the PCR reads and lists one entry per CDR3 protein. In the table there are about 540,000 distinct CDR3 sequences, roughly 34% of which are singletons. Specimen: blood. These TCRs come from a girl aged 2-17 years with multiple sclerosis.

The chain couples TRBV4-1 to TRBJ2-6; tentatively, D is TRBD2 (6 bases). Germline V gene data show CDR1 as MGHRA and CDR2 as YSYEKL. V lost 3 bases to trimming and J lost 1 base, with 16 bases between them. The CDR3 has 18 residues. CDR3 sequence: CASSQGPGLPSGANVLTF. In DNA form, the CDR3 reads TGCGCCAGCAGCCAGGGACCGGGACTCCCTTCTGGGGCCAACGTCCTGACTTTC.

The chain links TRBV7-2 to TRBJ2-4; the D call may be TRBD1 or TRBD2 (5 bases each). The DNA end favors TRBJ2-5, so the J call may be wrong. CDR1 and CDR2 (germline): SGHTA, FQGNSA. CDR3 length: 15 amino acids. CDR3 nucleotides: TGTGCCAGCAGCCCGGGACCCCCGAGGGGAGAGACCCAGTACTTC. Translating gives CASSPGPPRGETQYF.

A few counts support this clonotype. The rearrangement uses TRBV7-3 and TRBJ2-1; D is unresolved. Germline values: CDR1 SGHTA, CDR2 FQGTGA. V lost 2 bases to trimming and J lost 3 bases, with 11 bases between them. CDR3 length: 15 residues. The CDR3 region has the DNA TGTGCCAGCAGCTTAGCAGGAGTGTTCTACAATGAGCAGTTCTTC. Protein sequence: CASSLAGVFYNEQFF.

The chain uses TRBV25-1 and TRBJ2-7; TRBD1 matches 11 bases. The CDR3 runs to 15 residues. The V segment lost 5 bases and the J segment 2 bases; nucleotides outside the gene matches: 5. Per the germline V gene, CDR1 is MGHDK and CDR2 is SYGVNS. CDR3 protein: CASSRGQGAAYEQYF. CDR3 DNA: TGTGCCAGCAGTCGCGGACAGGGGGCGGCCTACGAGCAGTACTTC.

V is TRBV20-1 and J is TRBJ2-5, with 10 positions matching TRBD1. The trim removed 0 bases at V and 5 bases at J, leaving 9 bases unmatched. The CDR3 is made up of 16 amino acids. Germline CDR1 DFQATT, CDR2 SNEGSKA (reference sequence). The CDR3, as DNA: TGCAGTGCTAGAGACCTAACAGGGACAGGGGTTGAGACCCAGTACTTC. Residues: CSARDLTGTGVETQYF.

The V gene is TRBV7-3, the J gene TRBJ2-6; D might be TRBD1 or TRBD2, each matching 7 bases. This CDR3 is 17 amino acids long. The V end lost 5 bases, the J end lost 0 bases, and 14 bases lay between the germline ends. Germline loops: CDR1 SGHTA, CDR2 FQGTGA. The CDR3 DNA reads TGTGCCAGCAGCCTAAGCGGGACAGACTCTGGGGCCAACGTCCTGACTTTC. Encoded protein: CASSLSGTDSGANVLTF.

This clonotype showed up many times. The CDR3 DNA reads as TGTGCCATCAGTGAGTCGGGCAGAACCTACAATGAGCAGTTCTTC. This sequence encodes CAISESGRTYNEQFF. The genes are TRBV10-3 and TRBJ2-1; D not resolved. The CDR3 covers 15 residues. Per the germline V gene, CDR1 is ENHRY and CDR2 is SYGVKD. Trimming took 0 bases from V and 2 from J, leaving 8 bases between them.

The V and J genes are TRBV6-2 or TRBV6-3 and TRBJ2-1; 15 bases map to TRBD2. Germline assignment: CDR1 MNHEY and CDR2 SVGEGT. The V segment lost 6 bases and the J segment 3 bases; nucleotides outside the gene matches: 6. The CDR3 runs 17 residues. DNA for the CDR3: TGTGCCAGCAGCCGGGGACTAGCGGGGGGCGTCTACAATGAGCAGTTCTTC. Encoded protein: CASSRGLAGGVYNEQFF.

This clonotype was recorded many times. A junction end diverges from the germline sequence, so it may reflect a read error. The chain recombines TRBV5-1 with TRBJ2-5; no clear D. There are 12 residues in the CDR3. In germline, CDR1 is SGHRS, CDR2 YFSETQ. The CDR3 coding sequence is TGTGCCAGCAGCTTAGGGTTGGAGACCCAGTACTTC. Its protein is CASSLGLETQYF. Together with reference TRBV5-1 and TRBJ2-5, the CDR3 gives the full variable domain: KAGVTQTPRYLIKTRGQQVTLSCSPISGHRSVSWYQQTPGQGLQFLFEYFSETQRNKGNFPGRFSGRQFSNSRSEMNVSTLELGDSALYLCASSLGLETQYFGPGTRLLVL.

The chain combines TRBV4-1 with TRBJ2-1; unclear D gene. The CDR3 extends over 12 amino acids. The V end lost 2 bases, the J end lost 9 bases, and 8 bases lay between the germline ends. The germline V gene encodes CDR1 MGHRA and CDR2 YSYEKL. The CDR3 DNA reads as TGCGCCAGCAGCCAAACCGTCCGTGAGCAGTTCTTC. Protein sequence: CASSQTVREQFF.

This clonotype was recorded only once. CDR3 in DNA: TGTGCCATCAGTGAGCGGGGGCCGACGAACACTGAAGCTTTCTTT. It translates to CAISERGPTNTEAFF. The chain has TRBV10-3 and TRBJ1-1; D is possibly TRBD1 (6 bases). The CDR3 sequence is 15 residues long. Trimming removed 2 bases at V and 1 base at J, with 11 bases between. CDR1 and CDR2 from the germline V gene are ENHRY and SYGVKD.

The chain is built from TRBV11-2 and TRBJ1-1; D perhaps matches TRBD1 (5 bases). Per the germline V gene, CDR1 is SGHAT and CDR2 is FQNNGV. Trimming took off 3 bases at V and 11 bases at J, with 10 bases between the two ends. This CDR3 has 11 amino acids. The CDR3 is CASSFGAEAFF. CDR3 nucleotides: TGTGCCAGCAGCTTTGGGGCAGAGGCTTTCTTT.

The chain couples TRBV7-9 to TRBJ2-5; tentatively, D is TRBD2 (6 bases). Per germline, CDR1 SEHNR and CDR2 FQNEAQ (reference sequence). Trimming removed 3 bases from V and 1 base from J, with 9 bases in between. The CDR3 totals 14 residues. The CDR3 bases are TGTGCCAGCAGCTTCAGCGGGCGCCAAGAGACCCAGTACTTC. Translated, it gives CASSFSGRQETQYF.

This clonotype was seen only once. This chain uses TRBV6-6 with TRBJ1-1; TRBD1 agrees at 11 bases. The V and J ends lost 0 bases and 4 bases, in that order; junction bases with no gene match: 4. The germline V gene encodes CDR1 MNHNY and CDR2 SVGAGI (reference sequence). This CDR3 has 16 amino acids. The CDR3 loop reads CASSYSSGTGGTEAFF. In nucleotides, the CDR3 is TGTGCCAGCAGTTACTCTTCCGGGACAGGGGGCACTGAAGCTTTCTTT.

The chain combines TRBV11-2 with TRBJ2-3; D remains ambiguous. The CDR3 has 13 residues. Deletions cut 4 bases from V and 2 bases from J, with 7 bases between. The germline gives CDR1 SGHAT, CDR2 FQNNGV. CDR3 loop: CASSSAFTDTQYF. CDR3 bases: TGTGCCAGCAGCTCGGCCTTCACAGATACGCAGTATTTT.